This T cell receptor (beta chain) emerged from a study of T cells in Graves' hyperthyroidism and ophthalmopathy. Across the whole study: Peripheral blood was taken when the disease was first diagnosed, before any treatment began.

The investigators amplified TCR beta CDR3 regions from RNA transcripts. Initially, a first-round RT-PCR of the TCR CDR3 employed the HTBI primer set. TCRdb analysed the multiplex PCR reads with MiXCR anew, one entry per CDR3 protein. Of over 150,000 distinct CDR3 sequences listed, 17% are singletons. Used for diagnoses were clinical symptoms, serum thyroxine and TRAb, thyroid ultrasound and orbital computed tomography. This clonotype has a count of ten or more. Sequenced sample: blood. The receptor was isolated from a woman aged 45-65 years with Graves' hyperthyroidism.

The CDR3 protein is CASSFASRDGSQYF. In DNA form, the CDR3 reads TGTGCCAGCAGTTTTGCCTCCCGCGACGGCTCGCAGTATTTT. The chain links TRBV28 to TRBJ2-3; D ambiguous. The V gene lost 3 bases and the J gene lost 10 bases, with 17 bases spanning the gap. Germline-derived CDR1 and CDR2 are MDHEN and SYDVKM. The CDR3 totals 14 residues.